This TCR beta chain was obtained from a study of T-cell reconstitution after alpha-beta-depleted transplantation in children. Study results and caveats: Roughly two months post-transplant, alpha-beta T cells reportedly originated from several hundred graft clones that had expanded.

Preparation of the TCRbeta library involved a method that used unique molecular identifiers. TCRdb recomputed calls from the PCR reads with MiXCR, one row per CDR3 protein. The sample gives 60,000 or so distinct CDR3 sequences, about 40% of which show up once; roughly 98% is in the top ten. This CDR3 region has 16 residues. V gave up 3 bases and J gave up 8 bases; unmatched junction bases: 13. The germline V gene encodes CDR1 SGDLS and CDR2 YYNGEE. A word on this clonotype: The antigen remains unidentified.

The chain recombines TRBV9 with TRBJ2-1; the match to TRBD2 covers 8 bases. This specimen consisted of PBMCs, mostly from graft donor cells, obtained 360 days after TCRalphabeta/CD19-depleted stem cell transplant. The origin of this receptor is a male patient under 18 who had a stem cell transplant for acute lymphoblastic leukemia, so the T cells may come from the graft donor. The CDR3 DNA reads TGTGCCAGCAGCGCCCAAGCGGGAGTGCTTTGGGATGAGCAGTTCTTC. It codes for CASSAQAGVLWDEQFF.